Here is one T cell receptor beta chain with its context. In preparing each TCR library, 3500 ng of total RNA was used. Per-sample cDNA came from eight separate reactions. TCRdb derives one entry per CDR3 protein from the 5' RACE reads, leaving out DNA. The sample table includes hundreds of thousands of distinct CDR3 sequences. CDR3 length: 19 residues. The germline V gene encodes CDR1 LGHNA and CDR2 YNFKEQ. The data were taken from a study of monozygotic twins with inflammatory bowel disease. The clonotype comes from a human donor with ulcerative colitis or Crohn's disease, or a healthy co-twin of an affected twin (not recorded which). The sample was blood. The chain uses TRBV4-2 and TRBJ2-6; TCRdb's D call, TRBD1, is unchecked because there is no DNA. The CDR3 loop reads CASSRSETDRLSGANVLTF.